This TCR beta chain comes out of a study of lymphopenia after photon versus proton radiotherapy. Whole-study results and caveats: Relative stability marked proton patients; photon patients lost diversity and naive cells. A bigger post-nadir fall in TCR diversity correlated inversely with survival time in deceased patients. Oligoclonal CD8+ Temra expansion after nadir drove photon patients' diversity drop.

Sequencing used immunoSEQ multiplex PCR; TCRdb keeps in-frame clones, though not all of them. Of 150,000 to 200,000 clones listed, approximately 91% are singletons. Concerning this clone itself: Antigen: not known.

The receptor comes from a man between 45 and 60 years old with gastric cancer. The sample was peripheral blood, taken from a patient treated with photon-based radiotherapy.

The CDR3 DNA reads as TGTGCCAGCAGTTCGACTAGCGATGAGCAGTTCTTC. It encodes CASSSTSDEQFF. V gene TRBV28 combines with J gene TRBJ2-1; 8 positions match TRBD2. There are 12 residues in the CDR3. In germline, CDR1 is MDHEN, CDR2 SYDVKM. V gave up 4 bases and J gave up 8 bases; unmatched junction bases: 1.